The 8 T cell receptor beta chains listed next were all sequenced from one sample in a study of CXCR3-negative and CXCR3-positive naive CD8 T cells. Study results and caveats: CXCR3-positive naive cells carried more hydrophobic TRB CDR3s than CXCR3-negative ones.

Their specific antigens are unknown. UMI-tagged TRB cDNA libraries were built via 5' RACE. TCRdb reprocessed the 5' RACE reads and reports one entry per CDR3 protein, with no DNA. Recorded for this sample: about 150,000 distinct CDR3 sequences. Sequencing was performed on naive CXCR3+ CD8+ T cells from blood. Subset denoted: CD45RO-CCR7+CD27+CD95- naive CD8+ T cells expressing CXCR3 (TNR3+). Receptor source: a human donor in good health. Some clones in this sample may be carry-over from other donors' samples.

V is TRBV20-1 and J is TRBJ2-7; TCRdb's D call of TRBD1 is untestable without DNA. Germline values: CDR1 DFQATT, CDR2 SNEGSKA (reference sequence). This CDR3 region has 15 residues. CDR3 in amino acids: CSARDGTGISYEQYF.

This chain connects TRBV20-1 to TRBJ2-1; TCRdb picks TRBD1, but there is no DNA to check that call. Per germline, CDR1 DFQATT and CDR2 SNEGSKA (reference sequence). The CDR3 is 15 amino acids. CDR3 protein: CSAREGRVSPDEQFF.

The V gene is TRBV3-1, the J gene TRBJ2-7; as DNA is missing, the TRBD2 call by TCRdb cannot be tested. CDR1 is LGHDT, CDR2 YNNKEL, per germline (reference sequence). CDR3 length: 17 residues. This CDR3 reads CASSHPPLAGGIDEQYF.

V is TRBV7-3 and J is TRBJ1-2; TCRdb selects TRBD1, and the lack of DNA leaves this call unchecked. This CDR3 is built from 14 residues. In germline, CDR1 is SGHTA, CDR2 FQGTGA. Here the CDR3 reads CASSLGQGAGIYTF.

CDR3 sequence reads: CASSYSGGTQYF. The chain employs TRBV12-3 or TRBV12-4 and TRBJ2-5; TCRdb's D call of TRBD2 is untestable without DNA. CDR3 length equals 12 residues.

The V and J genes are TRBV9 and TRBJ2-5; as DNA is missing, the TRBD2 call by TCRdb cannot be tested. The CDR3 extends over 13 amino acids. CDR1 is SGDLS, CDR2 YYNGEE, per germline. The CDR3 reads CASNADSPETQYF.

V is TRBV12-3 or TRBV12-4 and J is TRBJ2-1; there is no DNA to check the TCRdb D call of TRBD2. CDR3 size: 17 residues. The chain's CDR3 is CASSSWGGLAGPSEAVF.

The chain joins TRBV7-6 to TRBJ2-1; as DNA is missing, the TRBD1 call by TCRdb cannot be tested. The germline CDR1 and CDR2 sequences are SGHVS and FNYEAQ. This CDR3 comprises 16 residues. The CDR3 loop reads CASSRNTGQGTNEQFF.